This TCR beta chain was identified during a study of CD8+ T cells in alopecia areata. The study, taken as a whole, reports: Lesional scalp displayed greater clonality than normal scalp, most notably in alopecia totalis/universalis.

Germline V gene data show CDR1 as MNHEY and CDR2 as SMNVEV (reference sequence). The junction had 9 bases not matched to a gene; V was cut back by 4 bases and J by 1 base. CDR3 length: 17 amino acids. With regard to this clone: As yet, its antigen is unknown.

Noted treatment: oral pan-JAK inhibitor, 5-10 mg twice daily. Lesional scalp punch biopsies and peripheral blood were collected from alopecia areata patients. Investigators isolated RNA and reverse transcribed it into cDNA to act as the sequencing template. Measured with immunoSEQ multiplex PCR; TCRdb has only the in-frame clones, and not every one. The sample lists about 190,000 clones, roughly 60% occurring once. This rearrangement joins TRBV27 to TRBJ2-2; 7 bases agree with TRBD1. The origin of this receptor is a human donor with alopecia areata. The sequencing here drew on CD4+ T cells sorted from blood, taken at week 24, from a patient treated with tofacitinib. CDR3 sequence (DNA): TGTGCCAGCAGTTATGGCCCAGGGGACAGGAACACCGGGGAGCTGTTTTTT. Translation gives CASSYGPGDRNTGELFF.